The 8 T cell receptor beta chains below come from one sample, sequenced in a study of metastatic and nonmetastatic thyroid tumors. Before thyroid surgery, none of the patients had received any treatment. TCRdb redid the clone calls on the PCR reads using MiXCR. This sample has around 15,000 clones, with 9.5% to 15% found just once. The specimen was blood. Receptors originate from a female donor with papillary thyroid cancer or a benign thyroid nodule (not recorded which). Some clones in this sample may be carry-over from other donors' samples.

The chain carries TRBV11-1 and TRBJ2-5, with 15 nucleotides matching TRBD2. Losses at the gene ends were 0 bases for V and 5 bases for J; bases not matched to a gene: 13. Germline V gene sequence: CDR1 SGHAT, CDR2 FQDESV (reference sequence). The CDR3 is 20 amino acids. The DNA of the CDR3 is TGTGCCAGCAGCTTAGCCCCCGTGGGGACTAGCGGGAGGCAGGAGGAGACCCAGTACTTC. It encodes CASSLAPVGTSGRQEETQYF.

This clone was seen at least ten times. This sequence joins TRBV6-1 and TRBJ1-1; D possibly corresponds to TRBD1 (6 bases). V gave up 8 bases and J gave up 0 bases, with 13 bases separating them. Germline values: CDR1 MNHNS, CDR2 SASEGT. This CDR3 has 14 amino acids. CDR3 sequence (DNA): TGTGCCAGCGCGTCTGGGGGCATGAACACTGAAGCTTTCTTT. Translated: CASASGGMNTEAFF.

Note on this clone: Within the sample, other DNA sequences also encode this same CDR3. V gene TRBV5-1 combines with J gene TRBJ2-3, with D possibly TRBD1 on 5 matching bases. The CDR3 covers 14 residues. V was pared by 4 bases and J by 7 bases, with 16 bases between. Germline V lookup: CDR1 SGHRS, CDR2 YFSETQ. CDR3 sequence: CASSLDRRVYTQYF. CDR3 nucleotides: TGCGCCAGCAGCCTGGACCGCAGGGTTTATACGCAGTATTTT.

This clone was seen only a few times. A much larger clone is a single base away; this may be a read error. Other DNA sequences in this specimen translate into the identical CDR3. The CDR3 spells CASSQGQGGETQYF. In nucleotides, the CDR3 is TGCGCCAGCAGCCAAGGACAGGGGGGGGAGACCCAGTACTTC. V gene TRBV4-3 combines with J gene TRBJ2-5; 9 bases align to TRBD1. J was trimmed by 5 bases and V by 1 base; bases with no gene match: 2. Germline CDR1 reads LGHNA; CDR2 reads YSLEER. CDR3 length: 14 amino acids.

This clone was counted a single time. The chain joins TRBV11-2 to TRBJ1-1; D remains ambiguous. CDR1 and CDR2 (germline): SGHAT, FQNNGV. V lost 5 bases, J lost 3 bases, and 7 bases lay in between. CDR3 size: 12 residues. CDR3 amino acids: CASSPVDTEAFF. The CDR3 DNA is TGTGCCAGCAGCCCAGTGGACACTGAAGCTTTCTTT.

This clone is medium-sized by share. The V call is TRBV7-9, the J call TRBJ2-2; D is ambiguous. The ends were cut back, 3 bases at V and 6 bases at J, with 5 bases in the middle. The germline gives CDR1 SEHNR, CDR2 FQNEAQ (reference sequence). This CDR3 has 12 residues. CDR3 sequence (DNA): TGTGCCAGCAGCTTGGGTGCCGGGGAGCTGTTTTTT. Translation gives CASSLGAGELFF.

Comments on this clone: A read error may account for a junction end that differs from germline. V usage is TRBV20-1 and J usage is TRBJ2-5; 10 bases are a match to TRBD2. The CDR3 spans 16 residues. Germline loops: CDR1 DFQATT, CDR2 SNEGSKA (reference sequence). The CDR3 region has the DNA TGCAGTGCTAGAGTTCTAGCGGGAGAGATCCAAGAGGCCCAGTACTTC. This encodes CSARVLAGEIQEAQYF.

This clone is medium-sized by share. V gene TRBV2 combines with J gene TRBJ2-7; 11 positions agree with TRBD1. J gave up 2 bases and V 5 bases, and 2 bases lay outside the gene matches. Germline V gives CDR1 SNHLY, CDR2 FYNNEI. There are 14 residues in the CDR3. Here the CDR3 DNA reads TGTGCCAGCAGTTGGACAGGGGGCCCCTACGAGCAGTACTTC. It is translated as CASSWTGGPYEQYF.